The 30 T cell receptor beta chains given below trace back to one sample, sequenced in a study of shared clonotypes between healthy human individuals. This table comes from immunoSEQ multiplex PCR, and its TCRdb copy is limited to in-frame clones, with some not included. The table has more than 2 million clones, over 85% seen once. Sample: naive CD4+ T cells sorted from blood. The subset denotes: CD45RA+ positively selected. The receptor source for this set is a young man in good health.

The CDR3 DNA is TGTGCCAGCAGTAGGACAGGGGCCCAAGAGACCCAGTACTTC. Amino acids: CASSRTGAQETQYF. The genes are TRBV6-6 and TRBJ2-5, with TRBD1 matching over 9 bases. With V trimmed by 5 bases and J by 1 base, 2 bases remained unmatched. CDR1 and CDR2 (germline): MNHNY, SVGAGI (reference sequence). The CDR3 totals 14 residues.

This clone was picked up one time. The V gene is TRBV30, the J gene TRBJ1-2; D is unresolved. There are 14 residues in the CDR3. V gave up 6 bases and J gave up 2 bases, with 16 bases separating them. Germline values: CDR1 GTSNPN, CDR2 SVGIG (reference sequence). Written as DNA, the CDR3 is TGTGCCTGCAAAATAGACACGGGCAACTATGGCTACACCTTC. Encoded protein: CACKIDTGNYGYTF.

The rearrangement uses TRBV5-4 and TRBJ1-1; D might be TRBD1 (5 bases). The CDR3 runs 14 residues. The V gene's germline CDR1 is SGHNT and CDR2 YYREEE (reference sequence). Trimming stripped 4 bases from V and 3 bases from J, with 13 bases between. CDR3 protein: CASSVKGFYTEAFF. The CDR3 region has the DNA TGTGCCAGCAGCGTGAAGGGGTTTTACACTGAAGCTTTCTTT.

The rearrangement links TRBV5-8 to TRBJ2-7; a possible D gene is TRBD2 (7 bases). Germline CDR1 reads SGHTS; CDR2 reads YDEGEE. This CDR3 contains 14 residues. Trimming shortened V by 4 bases and J by 3 bases, and 14 bases separated the two germline ends. CDR3 bases: TGTGCCAGCAGCCGGGGGGCTAGCAGCTACGAGCAGTACTTC. Translating gives CASSRGASSYEQYF.

This sequence joins TRBV12-5 and TRBJ2-1, with 7 nucleotides matching TRBD1. This CDR3 is built from 11 residues. Germline loops: CDR1 LGHNT, CDR2 FRNRAP. The ends lost 6 bases at V and 7 bases at J; junction bases unmatched: 0. In nucleotides, the CDR3 is TGTGCTAGTGGACAGGGGAATGAGCAGTTCTTC. This encodes CASGQGNEQFF.

The chain combines TRBV15 with TRBJ2-5, with D possibly called TRBD1 or TRBD2 (5 bases each). The V gene's germline CDR1 is LNHNV and CDR2 YYDKDF (reference sequence). CDR3 length: 16 amino acids. V was trimmed by 3 bases and J by 5 bases, leaving 19 bases between them. CDR3 amino acids: CATSSDGTYEGETQYF. The CDR3 bases are TGTGCCACCAGCAGCGACGGGACCTACGAGGGGGAGACCCAGTACTTC.

Here the CDR3 DNA reads TGTGCCAGCAGTTATAAGGGAGACTACGAGCAGTACTTC. Its protein product is CASSYKGDYEQYF. The chain employs TRBV27 and TRBJ2-7, with D possibly being TRBD2 (5 bases). The V end was cut by 4 bases, the J end by 3 bases, with 10 bases between. CDR1 and CDR2 (germline): MNHEY, SMNVEV (reference sequence). There are 13 residues in the CDR3.

The CDR3 protein is CASSPAGLTYEQYF. The CDR3 DNA reads TGTGCCAGCAGCCCCGCCGGCCTCACCTACGAGCAGTACTTC. The chain links TRBV4-2 to TRBJ2-7; no firm D call. CDR3 length equals 14 residues. Trimming pared 4 bases from V and 2 bases from J, leaving 12 bases between. Germline V lookup: CDR1 LGHNA, CDR2 YNFKEQ.

The rearrangement joins TRBV29-1 to TRBJ1-2, with TRBD1 matching over 9 bases. The CDR3 is 13 residues long. Germline loops: CDR1 SQVTM, CDR2 ANQGSEA. The J segment lost 8 bases and the V segment lost 2 bases, leaving 6 bases of the junction unmatched. The CDR3 coding sequence is TGCAGCGTTGAAATGGGACAGGGCTGGGGCTACACCTTC. Its translation is CSVEMGQGWGYTF.

The CDR3 loop reads CAIRVAGDTDTQYF. CDR3 nucleotides: TGTGCCATCAGGGTAGCGGGAGACACAGATACGCAGTATTTT. The chain has TRBV10-3 and TRBJ2-3; TRBD2 agrees at 9 bases. This CDR3 region has 14 residues. Per the germline V gene, CDR1 is ENHRY and CDR2 is SYGVKD. V trimming: 6 bases; J trimming: 2 bases; junction bases outside the gene matches: 3.

The rearrangement links TRBV2 to TRBJ1-2, with D possibly matching TRBD1 (5 bases). Between the trimmed V and J ends, which lost 3 bases and 4 bases, there was a span of 9 bases. There are 13 residues in the CDR3. The germline CDR1 and CDR2 sequences are SNHLY and FYNNEI. DNA for the CDR3: TGTGCCAGCAGTGAGGACATCTTCTATGGCTACACCTTC. As protein: CASSEDIFYGYTF.

The chain carries TRBV9 and TRBJ1-2; unclear D gene. This CDR3 comprises 19 residues. V was cut by 4 bases and J by 1 base, with 26 bases left in between. Germline values: CDR1 SGDLS, CDR2 YYNGEE. Here the CDR3 reads CASSPPWVGSLPLNYGYTF. Here the CDR3 DNA reads TGTGCCAGCAGCCCCCCCTGGGTGGGCAGTTTACCTCTTAACTATGGCTACACCTTC.

This chain connects TRBV9 to TRBJ2-3, with D possibly being TRBD2 (6 bases). The ends were cut back, 0 bases at V and 2 bases at J, with 13 bases in the middle. The CDR3 covers 16 residues. From germline, CDR1 is SGDLS and CDR2 YYNGEE. The CDR3 sequence: CASSVEPRLDTDTQYF. CDR3 sequence (DNA): TGTGCCAGCAGCGTAGAGCCGAGACTAGACACAGATACGCAGTATTTT.

Only one count was recorded for this clone. The rearrangement links TRBV5-4 to TRBJ1-2, with TRBD1 matching over 9 bases. The V and J ends lost 4 bases and 3 bases, in that order; junction bases with no gene match: 4. This CDR3 is 14 amino acids long. Germline CDR1 is SGHNT and CDR2 is YYREEE (reference sequence). DNA for the CDR3: TGTGCCAGCAGCCCCAGGACAGGGGACTATGGCTACACCTTC. It specifies CASSPRTGDYGYTF.

This chain connects TRBV7-2 to TRBJ2-7; D is unresolved. V was trimmed by 1 base and J by 3 bases, leaving 7 bases between them. Germline-derived CDR1 and CDR2 are SGHTA and FQGNSA. The CDR3 runs to 13 residues. CDR3 amino acids: CASSLGRDYEQYF. The DNA of the CDR3 is TGTGCCAGCAGCTTAGGGCGCGACTACGAGCAGTACTTC. Variable domain in full (rest from reference TRBV7-2 and TRBJ2-7): GAGVSQSPSNKVTEKGKDVELRCDPISGHTALYWYRQSLGQGLEFLIYFQGNSAPDKSGLPSDRFSAERTGGSVSTLTIQRTQQEDSAVYLCASSLGRDYEQYFGPGTRLTVT.

The chain combines TRBV4-3 with TRBJ2-2; tentatively, D is TRBD1 (6 bases). Germline V gene data show CDR1 as LGHNA and CDR2 as YSLEER. Trimming stripped 0 bases from V and 0 bases from J, with 8 bases between. The CDR3 extends over 16 amino acids. The CDR3 DNA sequence: TGCGCCAGCAGCCAAGAAGGGGGTACGAACACCGGGGAGCTGTTTTTT. It translates to CASSQEGGTNTGELFF.

This clone has a single count. The chain carries TRBV7-6 and TRBJ2-7; 7 bases map to TRBD2. Germline V gives CDR1 SGHVS, CDR2 FNYEAQ. There are 15 residues in the CDR3. V gave up 4 bases and J gave up 2 bases; unmatched junction bases: 8. The CDR3 sequence is CASSSSAGPPYEQYF. The DNA of the CDR3 is TGTGCCAGCAGCTCCTCAGCGGGGCCCCCCTACGAGCAGTACTTC.

This chain connects TRBV5-1 to TRBJ2-5; the match to TRBD2 covers 11 bases. CDR3 length: 16 residues. The ends lost 0 bases at V and 5 bases at J; junction bases unmatched: 6. CDR1 and CDR2 (germline): SGHRS, YFSETQ. The CDR3 coding sequence is TGCGCCAGCAGCTTGGGACTAGCGGGGCGCGTGGAGACCCAGTACTTC. This sequence encodes CASSLGLAGRVETQYF.

The chain combines TRBV10-3 with TRBJ2-7; possibly TRBD2 for D (6 bases). Germline V gives CDR1 ENHRY, CDR2 SYGVKD. Trimming removed 2 bases at V and 4 bases at J, with 9 bases between. The CDR3 is made up of 13 amino acids. CDR3 residues: CAISEGDFYEQYF. The CDR3 DNA follows: TGTGCCATCAGTGAGGGGGACTTTTACGAGCAGTACTTC.

The gene calls are TRBV28 and TRBJ1-5; 11 bases line up with TRBD1. Germline-derived CDR1 and CDR2 are MDHEN and SYDVKM. Trimming cost V 6 bases and J 6 bases; bases outside gene matches: 7. The CDR3 has 15 residues. The CDR3 spells CASRSGQGGGQPQHF. The CDR3 region has the DNA TGTGCCAGCAGGTCGGGACAGGGGGGCGGTCAGCCCCAGCATTTT.

The chain couples TRBV7-8 to TRBJ1-3; weak D call: TRBD1 (5 bases). The V end lost 5 bases, the J end lost 2 bases, and 13 bases lay between the germline ends. This CDR3 contains 15 residues. CDR1 and CDR2 (germline): SGHVS, FQNEAQ. The CDR3 loop reads CASSIDQGAGNTIYF. The CDR3 DNA is TGTGCCAGCAGCATCGACCAGGGCGCTGGAAACACCATATATTTT.

As regards this clone: Other DNA sequences from this sample encode an identical CDR3 as well. The V call is TRBV10-3, the J call TRBJ2-2; D ambiguous. There are 14 residues in the CDR3. Germline CDR1 reads ENHRY; CDR2 reads SYGVKD. V was pared by 0 bases and J by 3 bases, with 5 bases between. Here the CDR3 DNA reads TGTGCCATCAGTGAGTCACGAGACACCGGGGAGCTGTTTTTT. This codes for CAISESRDTGELFF.

The genes are TRBV12-5 and TRBJ1-1; TRBD1 matches at 10 bases. There are 18 residues in the CDR3. Germline trimming cut 4 bases from V and 3 bases from J; bases unmatched to any gene: 14. The V gene's germline CDR1 is LGHNT and CDR2 FRNRAP. CDR3 sequence (DNA): TGTGCTAGTGGTTCGGAGGGGACAGGGGAATCATTTGACACTGAAGCTTTCTTT. It translates to CASGSEGTGESFDTEAFF.

The chain employs TRBV19 and TRBJ2-7; D may be TRBD1 (6 bases). Trimming left V 5 bases short and J 2 bases short, with 13 bases between. Germline-derived CDR1 and CDR2 are LNHDA and SQIVND (reference sequence). The length of the CDR3 is 14 residues. The CDR3 region is CASSFTDRTYEQYF. The CDR3 DNA follows: TGTGCCAGTAGTTTTACGGACAGAACCTACGAGCAGTACTTC.

This clone was seen a single time. J is TRBJ1-5 and V is TRBV2, with D perhaps TRBD1 (5 bases). Germline CDR1 is SNHLY and CDR2 is FYNNEI. V was clipped by 6 bases and J by 7 bases, with 16 bases between them. There are 14 residues in the CDR3. CDR3 coding DNA: TGTGCCAGCAGCGGGACCTTATCCATGCAGCCCCAGCATTTT. It codes for CASSGTLSMQPQHF.

This rearrangement joins TRBV7-2 to TRBJ1-2; D is unclear. V was cut by 6 bases and J by 7 bases, with 24 bases left in between. Germline lookup yields CDR1 SGHTA and CDR2 FQGNSA. This CDR3 has 16 residues. The CDR3 DNA is TGTGCCAGCAGTTACATCGACGGGCCATCATCGGGTGGCTACACCTTC. It is translated as CASSYIDGPSSGGYTF.

As concerns this clone: Other DNA sequences in the sample encode the same CDR3. This sequence joins TRBV5-1 and TRBJ2-3, with a weak D call TRBD1 (5 bases). CDR1 and CDR2 from the germline V gene are SGHRS and YFSETQ. V shed 7 bases and J shed 3 bases, with 12 bases lying between them. The CDR3 covers 13 residues. The chain's CDR3 is CASSQGFTDTQYF. CDR3 nucleotide sequence: TGCGCCAGCTCCCAGGGTTTTACAGATACGCAGTATTTT.

This rearrangement joins TRBV5-1 to TRBJ2-1; D remains ambiguous. Germline V gene sequence: CDR1 SGHRS, CDR2 YFSETQ. V was cut by 0 bases and J by 4 bases, with 11 bases left in between. This CDR3 is built from 15 residues. The CDR3 here is CASSLGLMGYNEQFF. In DNA form, the CDR3 reads TGCGCCAGCAGCTTGGGACTGATGGGGTACAATGAGCAGTTCTTC.

The rearrangement uses TRBV4-2 and TRBJ1-2; no clear D gene. CDR3 length: 16 amino acids. Germline V gene lookup returns CDR1 LGHNA and CDR2 YNFKEQ. Trimming stripped 0 bases from V and 4 bases from J, with 15 bases between. The CDR3 region is CASSQEVDGLSYGYTF. In DNA, the CDR3 is TGTGCCAGCAGCCAAGAGGTAGACGGTCTGAGCTATGGCTACACCTTC.

The DNA for the CDR3 is TGTGCCAGTAGTATGGATCGACCCATGACCGGGGCCGGGGACGGCTACACCTTC. Translated, it gives CASSMDRPMTGAGDGYTF. V gene TRBV19 combines with J gene TRBJ1-2; possibly TRBD1 for D (5 bases). The CDR3 is 18 residues long. Trimming cost V 3 bases and J 8 bases, with 28 bases left between them. Germline CDR1 reads LNHDA; CDR2 reads SQIVND (reference sequence).